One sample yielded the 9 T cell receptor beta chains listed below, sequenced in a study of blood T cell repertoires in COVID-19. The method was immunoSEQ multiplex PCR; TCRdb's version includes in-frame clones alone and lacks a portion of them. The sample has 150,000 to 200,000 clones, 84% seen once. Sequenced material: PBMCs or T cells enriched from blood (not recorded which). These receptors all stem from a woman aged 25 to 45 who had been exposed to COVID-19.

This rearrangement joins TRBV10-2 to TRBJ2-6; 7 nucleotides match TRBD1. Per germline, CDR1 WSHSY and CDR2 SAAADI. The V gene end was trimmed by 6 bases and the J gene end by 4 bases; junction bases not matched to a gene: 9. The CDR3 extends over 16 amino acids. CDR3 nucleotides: TGCGCCAGCAGCCCCGCAGGGGGTGCCGGGGCCAACGTCCTGACTTTC. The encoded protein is CASSPAGGAGANVLTF.

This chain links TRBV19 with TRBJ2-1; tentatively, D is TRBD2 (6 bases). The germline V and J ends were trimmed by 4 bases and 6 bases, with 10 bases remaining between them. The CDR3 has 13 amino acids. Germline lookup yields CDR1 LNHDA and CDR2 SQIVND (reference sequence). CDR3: CASSTGLANEQFF. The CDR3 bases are TGTGCCAGTAGTACGGGACTTGCCAATGAGCAGTTCTTC.

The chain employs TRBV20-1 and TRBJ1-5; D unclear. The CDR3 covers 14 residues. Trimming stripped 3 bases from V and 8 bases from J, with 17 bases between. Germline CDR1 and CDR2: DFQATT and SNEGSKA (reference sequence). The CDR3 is CSASTWKDFEPQHF. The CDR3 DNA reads TGCAGTGCTAGTACCTGGAAGGACTTTGAGCCCCAGCATTTT.

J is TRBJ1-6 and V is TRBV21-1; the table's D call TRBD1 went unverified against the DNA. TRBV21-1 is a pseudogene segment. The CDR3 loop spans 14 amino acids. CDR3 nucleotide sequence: TGTGCCAGCAGCAATGGGGCAGGTAATTCACCCCTCCACTTT. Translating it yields CASSNGAGNSPLHF.

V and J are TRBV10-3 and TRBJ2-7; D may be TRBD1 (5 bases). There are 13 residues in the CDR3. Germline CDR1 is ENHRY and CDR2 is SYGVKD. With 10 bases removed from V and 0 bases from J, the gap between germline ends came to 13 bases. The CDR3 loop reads CATSGLGSYEQYF. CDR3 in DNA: TGTGCCACCTCAGGGCTGGGCTCCTACGAGCAGTACTTC.

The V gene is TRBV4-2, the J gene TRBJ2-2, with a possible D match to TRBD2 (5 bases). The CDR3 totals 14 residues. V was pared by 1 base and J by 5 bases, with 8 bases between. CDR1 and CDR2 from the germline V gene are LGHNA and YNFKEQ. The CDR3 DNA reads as TGTGCCAGCAGCCAAGCTGGGGAGACCGGGGAGCTGTTTTTT. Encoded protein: CASSQAGETGELFF.

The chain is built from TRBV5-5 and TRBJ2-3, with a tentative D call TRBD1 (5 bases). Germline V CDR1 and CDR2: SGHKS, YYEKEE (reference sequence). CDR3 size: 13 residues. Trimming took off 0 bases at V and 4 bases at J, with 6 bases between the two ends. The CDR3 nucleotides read TGTGCCAGCAGCTTGGAAGGGGCAGATACGCAGTATTTT. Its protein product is CASSLEGADTQYF.

In nucleotides, the CDR3 is TGTGCCAGCAGGGCGTGGGGGCGGGACTATGGCTACACCTTC. Translation gives CASRAWGRDYGYTF. V and J are TRBV27 and TRBJ1-2, with a tentative D call TRBD1 (6 bases). V gave up 6 bases and J gave up 3 bases, with 14 bases separating them. The CDR3 contains 14 residues. Germline V lookup: CDR1 MNHEY, CDR2 SMNVEV (reference sequence).

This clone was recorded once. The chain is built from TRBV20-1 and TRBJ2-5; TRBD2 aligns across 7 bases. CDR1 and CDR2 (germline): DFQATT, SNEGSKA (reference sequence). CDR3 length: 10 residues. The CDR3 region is CSAGEETQYF. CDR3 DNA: TGCAGCGCGGGGGAAGAGACCCAGTACTTC.